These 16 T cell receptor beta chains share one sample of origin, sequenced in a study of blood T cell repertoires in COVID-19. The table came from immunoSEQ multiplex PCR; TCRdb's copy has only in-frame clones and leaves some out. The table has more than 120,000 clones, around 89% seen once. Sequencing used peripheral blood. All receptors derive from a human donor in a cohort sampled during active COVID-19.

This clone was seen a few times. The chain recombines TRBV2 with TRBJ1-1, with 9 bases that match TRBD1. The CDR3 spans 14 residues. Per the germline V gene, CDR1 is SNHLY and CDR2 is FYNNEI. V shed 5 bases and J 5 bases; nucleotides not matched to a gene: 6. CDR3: CASSKQGARTEAFF. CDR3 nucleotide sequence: TGTGCCAGCAGTAAACAGGGGGCGCGAACTGAAGCTTTCTTT.

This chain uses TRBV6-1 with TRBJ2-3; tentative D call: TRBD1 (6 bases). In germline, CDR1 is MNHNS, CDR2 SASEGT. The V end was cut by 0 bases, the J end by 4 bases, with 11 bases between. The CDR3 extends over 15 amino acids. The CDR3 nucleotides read TGTGCCAGCAGTGAAGCGTTTTGGGGGCCAGATACGCAGTATTTT. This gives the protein CASSEAFWGPDTQYF.

This CDR3 reads CASTLRGSSNQPQHF. CDR3 coding DNA: TGTGCCAGTACTCTGCGGGGGTCGAGCAATCAGCCCCAGCATTTT. The chain recombines TRBV19 with TRBJ1-5; D is possibly TRBD1 (5 bases). CDR1 is LNHDA and CDR2 is SQIVND in the germline V gene (reference sequence). The CDR3 contains 15 residues. Trimming removed 7 bases from V and 1 base from J, with 14 bases in between.

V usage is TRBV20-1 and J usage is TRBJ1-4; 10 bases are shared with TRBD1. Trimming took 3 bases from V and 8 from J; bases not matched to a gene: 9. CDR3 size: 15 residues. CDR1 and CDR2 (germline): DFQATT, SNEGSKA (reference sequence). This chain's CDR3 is CSASGQGGDREKLFF. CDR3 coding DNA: TGCAGTGCTAGTGGACAGGGGGGGGATAGAGAAAAACTGTTTTTT.

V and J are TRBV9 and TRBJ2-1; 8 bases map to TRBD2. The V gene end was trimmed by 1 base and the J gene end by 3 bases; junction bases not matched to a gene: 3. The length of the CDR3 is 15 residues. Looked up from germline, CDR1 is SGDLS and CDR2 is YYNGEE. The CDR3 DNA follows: TGTGCCAGCAGCGTACGGGGGGGCTTCTACAATGAGCAGTTCTTC. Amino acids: CASSVRGGFYNEQFF.

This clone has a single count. This CDR3 is CASSYPPATGENYGYTF. Here the CDR3 DNA reads TGTGCCAGCAGTTACCCCCCGGCGACAGGGGAGAACTATGGCTACACCTTC. The chain is built from TRBV6-2 or TRBV6-3 and TRBJ1-2, with 8 nucleotides matching TRBD1. Looked up from germline, CDR1 is MNHEY and CDR2 is SVGEGT. V lost 2 bases to trimming and J lost 2 bases; unmatched junction nucleotides: 10. The CDR3 is 17 residues long.

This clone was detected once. The CDR3 DNA is TGTGCCACCACATCCCCCCAGGCTCGCACAGATACGCAGTATTTT. Amino acids: CATTSPQARTDTQYF. V gene TRBV10-3 combines with J gene TRBJ2-3; D not resolved. V gave up 10 bases and J gave up 1 base, with 18 bases separating them. Germline V gene sequence: CDR1 ENHRY, CDR2 SYGVKD. This CDR3 has 15 residues.

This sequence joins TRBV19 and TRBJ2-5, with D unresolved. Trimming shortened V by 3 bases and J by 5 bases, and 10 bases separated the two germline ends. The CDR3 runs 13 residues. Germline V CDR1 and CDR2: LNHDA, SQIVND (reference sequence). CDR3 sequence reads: CASSISGFETQYF. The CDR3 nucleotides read TGTGCCAGTAGTATCTCGGGTTTTGAGACCCAGTACTTC.

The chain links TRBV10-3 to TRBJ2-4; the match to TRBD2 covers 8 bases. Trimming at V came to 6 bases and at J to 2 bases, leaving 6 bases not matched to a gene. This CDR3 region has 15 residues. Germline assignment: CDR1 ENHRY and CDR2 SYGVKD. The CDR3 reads CAISAGGRTKNIQYF. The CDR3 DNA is TGTGCCATCAGCGCGGGGGGAAGGACCAAAAACATTCAGTACTTC.

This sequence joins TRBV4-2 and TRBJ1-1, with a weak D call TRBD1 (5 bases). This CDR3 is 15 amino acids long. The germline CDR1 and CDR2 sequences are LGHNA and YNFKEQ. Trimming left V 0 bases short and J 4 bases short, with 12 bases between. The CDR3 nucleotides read TGTGCCAGCAGCCAAGAAGGAGGGGTAGGCACTGAAGCTTTCTTT. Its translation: CASSQEGGVGTEAFF.

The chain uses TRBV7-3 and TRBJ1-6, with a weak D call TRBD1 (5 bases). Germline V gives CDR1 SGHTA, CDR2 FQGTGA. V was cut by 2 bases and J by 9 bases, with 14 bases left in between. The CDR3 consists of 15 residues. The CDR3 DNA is TGTGCCAGCAGCTTATCGGCAGGGTTGAGTTCACCCCTCCACTTT. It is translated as CASSLSAGLSSPLHF.

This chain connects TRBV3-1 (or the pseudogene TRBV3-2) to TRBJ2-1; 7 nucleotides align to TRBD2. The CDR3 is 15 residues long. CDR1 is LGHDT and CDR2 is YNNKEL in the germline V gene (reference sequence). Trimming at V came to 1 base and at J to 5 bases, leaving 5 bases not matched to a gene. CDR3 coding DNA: TGTGCCAGCAGCCAAGGTCTAGCGGTAAACAATGAGCAGTTCTTC. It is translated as CASSQGLAVNNEQFF.

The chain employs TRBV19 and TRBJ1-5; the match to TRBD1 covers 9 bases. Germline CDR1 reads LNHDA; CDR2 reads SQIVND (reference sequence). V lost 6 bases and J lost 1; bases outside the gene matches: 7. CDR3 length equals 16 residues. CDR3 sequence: CASRGQGLMSNQPQHF. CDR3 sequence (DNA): TGTGCCAGTAGGGGACAGGGACTCATGAGCAATCAGCCCCAGCATTTT.

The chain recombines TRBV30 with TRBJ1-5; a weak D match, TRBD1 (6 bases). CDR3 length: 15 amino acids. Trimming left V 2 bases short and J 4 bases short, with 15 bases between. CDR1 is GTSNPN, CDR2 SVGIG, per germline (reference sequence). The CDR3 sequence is CAWSRRTGQNQPQHF. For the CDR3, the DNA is TGTGCCTGGAGTCGGCGGACCGGACAGAATCAGCCCCAGCATTTT.

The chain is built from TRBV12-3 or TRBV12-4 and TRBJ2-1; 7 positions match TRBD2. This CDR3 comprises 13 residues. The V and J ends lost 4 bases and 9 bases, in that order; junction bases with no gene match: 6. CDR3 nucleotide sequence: TGTGCCAGCAGTTCCCGACTAGCAGGTGAGCAGTTCTTC. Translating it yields CASSSRLAGEQFF.

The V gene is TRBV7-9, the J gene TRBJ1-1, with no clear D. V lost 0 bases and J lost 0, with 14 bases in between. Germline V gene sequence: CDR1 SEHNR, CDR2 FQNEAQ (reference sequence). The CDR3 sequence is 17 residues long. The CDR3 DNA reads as TGTGCCAGCAGCTTAGCGGGTAGGAACTATCTGAACACTGAAGCTTTCTTT. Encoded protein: CASSLAGRNYLNTEAFF.